This T cell receptor beta chain was documented in a study of T cell responses to AZD1222 COVID-19 vaccine. Sequencing used immunoSEQ multiplex PCR; TCRdb keeps in-frame clones, though not all of them. The sample yields under 130,000 clones, roughly nine tenths seen once. Germline V gene lookup returns CDR1 SEHNR and CDR2 FQNEAQ (reference sequence). This CDR3 is 14 amino acids long. J gave up 4 bases and V 5 bases, and 4 bases lay outside the gene matches. Sequenced here: peripheral blood, sampled 28 days after the second AZD1222 dose. This TCR derives from an adult who received the AZD1222 COVID-19 vaccine. This sequence joins TRBV7-9 and TRBJ2-5, with 10 bases matching TRBD1. The CDR3 DNA is TGTGCCAGCAGCCTGACAGGGGGCCGAGAGACCCAGTACTTC. Residues: CASSLTGGRETQYF.